This section outlines one T cell receptor beta chain sequence together with its context. This specimen belongs to a study of PD-L1 blockade in urothelial cancer. The wider study: Patients took up atezolizumab around 2014 at 1,200 mg intravenously every 3 weeks. Analyses used blood from 3 weeks (second dose) and 6 weeks after treatment start.

The protocol was immunoSEQ multiplex PCR, while the TCRdb copy is restricted to in-frame clones and leaves out a portion. This sample has roughly 39,000 clones, with roughly 90% found just once. Trimming cost V 6 bases and J 1 base; bases outside gene matches: 5. CDR1 and CDR2 from the germline V gene are LNHDA and SQIVND (reference sequence). The length of the CDR3 is 14 residues. The TCR comes from a man in his sixties with urothelial cancer. The V call is TRBV19, the J call TRBJ1-2; 7 bases fit TRBD1. The material was PBMCs, obtained around atezolizumab (anti-PD-L1) treatment. DNA for the CDR3: TGTGCCAGTAGAAACAACAGGGGTAACTATGGCTACACCTTC. Translated: CASRNNRGNYGYTF. The full variable domain, rest sourced from reference TRBV19 and TRBJ1-2, is DGGITQSPKYLFRKEGQNVTLSCEQNLNHDAMYWYRQDPGQGLRLIYYSQIVNDFQKGDIAEGYSVSREKKESFPLTVTSAQKNPTAFYLCASRNNRGNYGYTFGSGTRLTVV.